This T cell receptor beta chain was recovered during a study of blood T cells in healthy people across ages. Germline values: CDR1 SGHVS, CDR2 FQNEAQ. CDR3 size: 15 residues. This clonotype was observed a single time. No antigen is known for it. Primers used in a second PCR of about 7 to 12 cycles were a sample-barcoded 5' primer and a J-beta primer mix. Every molecule of cDNA carried a tag from a template-switch adaptor with 12 random nucleotides. TCRdb passed the 5' RACE reads through MiXCR, listing each CDR3 protein once. Of almost 300,000 distinct CDR3 sequences in the sample, around 30% were seen once. Study results and limitations: Age showed a roughly linear inverse relationship with TCR beta diversity per million T cells. Expanded clonotype shifts may have been confounded, as the donors had an unknown CMV status.

This clonotype originated in a woman in her 70s in good health. The chain has TRBV7-8 and TRBJ2-1; 7 bases match TRBD2. Gene TRBJ2-5 matches the end of the DNA better, so the J call may be wrong. Sample: blood. Here the CDR3 reads CASSFNRLARETQYF. CDR3 nucleotide sequence: TGTGCCAGCAGCTTCAACAGACTAGCCCGGGAGACCCAGTACTTC.